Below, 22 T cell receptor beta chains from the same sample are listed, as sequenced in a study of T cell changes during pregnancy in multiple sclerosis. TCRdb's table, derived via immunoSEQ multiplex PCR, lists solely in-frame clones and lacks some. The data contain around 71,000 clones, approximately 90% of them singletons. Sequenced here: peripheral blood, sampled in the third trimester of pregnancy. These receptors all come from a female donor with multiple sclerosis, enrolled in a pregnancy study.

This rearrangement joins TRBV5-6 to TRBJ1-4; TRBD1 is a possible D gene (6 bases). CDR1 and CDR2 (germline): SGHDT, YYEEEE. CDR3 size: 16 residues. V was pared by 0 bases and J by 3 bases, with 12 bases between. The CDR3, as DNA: TGTGCCAGCAGCTTGGCCCAGGGGTTCGCTAATGAAAAACTGTTTTTT. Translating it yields CASSLAQGFANEKLFF.

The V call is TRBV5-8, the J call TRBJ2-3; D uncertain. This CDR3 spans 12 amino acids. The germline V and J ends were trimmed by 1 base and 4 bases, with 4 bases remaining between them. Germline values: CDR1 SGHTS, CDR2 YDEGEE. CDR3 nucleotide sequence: TGTGCCAGCAGCTTGCGAGCAGATACGCAGTATTTT. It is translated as CASSLRADTQYF.

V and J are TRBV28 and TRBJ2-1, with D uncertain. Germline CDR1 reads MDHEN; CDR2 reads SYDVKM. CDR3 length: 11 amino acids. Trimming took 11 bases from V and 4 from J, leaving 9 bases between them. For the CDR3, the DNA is TGTGCCTCTAGTTTTTACAATGAGCAGTTCTTC. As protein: CASSFYNEQFF.

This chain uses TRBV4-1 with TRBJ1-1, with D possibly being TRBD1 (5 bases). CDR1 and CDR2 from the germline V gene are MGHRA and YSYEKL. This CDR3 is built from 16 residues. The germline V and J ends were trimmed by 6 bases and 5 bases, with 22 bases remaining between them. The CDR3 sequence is CASRHHLTAEQTEAFF. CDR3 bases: TGCGCCAGCAGGCACCATCTGACAGCCGAACAGACTGAAGCTTTCTTT.

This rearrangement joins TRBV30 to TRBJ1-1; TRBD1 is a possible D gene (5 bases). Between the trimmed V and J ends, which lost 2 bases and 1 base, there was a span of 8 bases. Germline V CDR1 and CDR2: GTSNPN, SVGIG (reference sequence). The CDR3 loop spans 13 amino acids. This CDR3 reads CAWSWGRNTEAFF. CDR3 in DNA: TGTGCCTGGAGTTGGGGCAGGAACACTGAAGCTTTCTTT.

CDR3 coding DNA: TGTGCCAGCAGCCCCCAGGGGACAGATACGCAGTATTTT. It specifies CASSPQGTDTQYF. The J gene is TRBJ2-3, the V gene TRBV7-3, with D possibly TRBD1 on 6 matching bases. The V and J ends lost 5 bases and 3 bases respectively, with 9 bases between them. Germline loops: CDR1 SGHTA, CDR2 FQGTGA. The CDR3 has 13 residues.

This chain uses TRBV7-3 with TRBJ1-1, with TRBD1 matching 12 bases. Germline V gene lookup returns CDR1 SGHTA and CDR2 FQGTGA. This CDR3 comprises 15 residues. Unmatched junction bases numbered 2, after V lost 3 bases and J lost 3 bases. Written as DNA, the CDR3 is TGTGCCAGCAGCTTGGGACAGGGGGCTCACACTGAAGCTTTCTTT. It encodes CASSLGQGAHTEAFF.

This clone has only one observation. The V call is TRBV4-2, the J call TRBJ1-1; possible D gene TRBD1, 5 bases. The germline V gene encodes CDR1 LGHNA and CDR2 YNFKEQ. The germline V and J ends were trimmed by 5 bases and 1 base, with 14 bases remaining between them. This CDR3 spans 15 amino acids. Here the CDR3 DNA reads TGTGCCAGCAGCTTGCTAGGGGAGGGGAACACTGAAGCTTTCTTT. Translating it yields CASSLLGEGNTEAFF.

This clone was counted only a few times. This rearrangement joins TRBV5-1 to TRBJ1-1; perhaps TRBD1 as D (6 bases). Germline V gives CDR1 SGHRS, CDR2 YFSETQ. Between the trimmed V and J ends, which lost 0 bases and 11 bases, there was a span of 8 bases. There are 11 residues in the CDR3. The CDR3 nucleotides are TGCGCCAGCAGCTTGGACAGGGAGGCTTTCTTT. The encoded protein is CASSLDREAFF.

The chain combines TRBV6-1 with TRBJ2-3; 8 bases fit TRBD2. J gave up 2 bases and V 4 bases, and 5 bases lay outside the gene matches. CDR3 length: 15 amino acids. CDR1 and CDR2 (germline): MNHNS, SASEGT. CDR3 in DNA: TGTGCCAGCAGTGGCAGACTAGCGTACACAGATACGCAGTATTTT. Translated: CASSGRLAYTDTQYF.

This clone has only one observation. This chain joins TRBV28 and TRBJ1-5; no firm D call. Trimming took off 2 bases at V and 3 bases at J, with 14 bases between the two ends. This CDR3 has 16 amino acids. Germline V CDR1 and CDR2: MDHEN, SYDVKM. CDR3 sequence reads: CASSLASRPDNQPQHF. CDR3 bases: TGTGCCAGCAGTTTAGCTTCCCGCCCAGACAATCAGCCCCAGCATTTT. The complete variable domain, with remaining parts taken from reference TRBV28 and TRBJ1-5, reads DVKVTQSSRYLVKRTGEKVFLECVQDMDHENMFWYRQDPGLGLRLIYFSYDVKMKEKGDIPEGYSVSREKKERFSLILESASTNQTSMYLCASSLASRPDNQPQHFGDGTRLSIL.

The CDR3 region has the DNA TGCGCCAGCAGCTTAATACTGAGCACAGATACGCAGTATTTT. This translates into CASSLILSTDTQYF. This rearrangement joins TRBV5-1 to TRBJ2-3; D is unclear. Deletions cut 2 bases from V and 0 bases from J, with 7 bases between. The CDR3 length is 14 residues. From germline, CDR1 is SGHRS and CDR2 YFSETQ. Filled out from reference TRBV5-1 and TRBJ2-3, the complete variable domain reads KAGVTQTPRYLIKTRGQQVTLSCSPISGHRSVSWYQQTPGQGLQFLFEYFSETQRNKGNFPGRFSGRQFSNSRSEMNVSTLELGDSALYLCASSLILSTDTQYFGPGTRLTVL.

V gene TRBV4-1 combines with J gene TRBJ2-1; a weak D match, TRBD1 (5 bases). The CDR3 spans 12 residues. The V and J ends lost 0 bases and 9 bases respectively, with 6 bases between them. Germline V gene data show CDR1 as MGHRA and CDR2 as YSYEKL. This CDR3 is CASSQEGAEQFF. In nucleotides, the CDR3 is TGCGCCAGCAGCCAAGAAGGGGCTGAGCAGTTCTTC.

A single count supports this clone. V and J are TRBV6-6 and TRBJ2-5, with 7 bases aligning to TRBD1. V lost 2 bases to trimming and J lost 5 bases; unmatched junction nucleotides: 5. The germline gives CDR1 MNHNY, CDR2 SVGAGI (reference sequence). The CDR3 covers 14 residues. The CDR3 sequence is CASSYPTGAETQYF. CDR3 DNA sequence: TGTGCCAGCAGTTACCCCACAGGGGCGGAGACCCAGTACTTC.

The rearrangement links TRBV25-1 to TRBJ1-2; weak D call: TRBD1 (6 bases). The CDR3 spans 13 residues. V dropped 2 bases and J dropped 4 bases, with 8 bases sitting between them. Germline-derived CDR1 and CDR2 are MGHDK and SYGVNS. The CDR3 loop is CASSEQGSYGYTF. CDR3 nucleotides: TGTGCCAGCAGTGAACAGGGGAGCTATGGCTACACCTTC.

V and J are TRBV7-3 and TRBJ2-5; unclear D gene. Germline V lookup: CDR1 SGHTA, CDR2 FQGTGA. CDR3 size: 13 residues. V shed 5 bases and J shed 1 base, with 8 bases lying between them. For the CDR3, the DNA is TGTGCCAGCAGCCCACAGCCCCAAGAGACCCAGTACTTC. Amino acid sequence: CASSPQPQETQYF.

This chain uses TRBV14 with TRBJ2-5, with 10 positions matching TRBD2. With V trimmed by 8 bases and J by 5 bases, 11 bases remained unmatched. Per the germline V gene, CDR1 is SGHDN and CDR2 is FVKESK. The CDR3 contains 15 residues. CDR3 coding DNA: TGTGCCAGCCCCCTAGCGGGAGACTCGGTGGAGACCCAGTACTTC. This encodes CASPLAGDSVETQYF. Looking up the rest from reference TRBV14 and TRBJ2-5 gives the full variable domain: EAGVTQFPSHSVIEKGQTVTLRCDPISGHDNLYWYRRVMGKEIKFLLHFVKESKQDESGMPNNRFLAERTGGTYSTLKVQPAELEDSGVYFCASPLAGDSVETQYFGPGTRLLVL.

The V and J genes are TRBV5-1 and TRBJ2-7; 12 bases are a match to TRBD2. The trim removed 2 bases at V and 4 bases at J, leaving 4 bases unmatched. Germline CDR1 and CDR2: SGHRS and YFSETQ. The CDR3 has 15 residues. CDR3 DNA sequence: TGCGCCAGCAGCTTCTTTGGACTAGCGGGATACGAGCAGTACTTC. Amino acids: CASSFFGLAGYEQYF.

CDR3 sequence (DNA): TGTGCCAGCAGCTTATCCGTTTCTGGGGCCAACGTCCTGACTTTC. Residues: CASSLSVSGANVLTF. J is TRBJ2-6 and V is TRBV11-2, with D unresolved. Per the germline V gene, CDR1 is SGHAT and CDR2 is FQNNGV. The CDR3 totals 15 residues. V was clipped by 2 bases and J by 1 base, with 6 bases between them.

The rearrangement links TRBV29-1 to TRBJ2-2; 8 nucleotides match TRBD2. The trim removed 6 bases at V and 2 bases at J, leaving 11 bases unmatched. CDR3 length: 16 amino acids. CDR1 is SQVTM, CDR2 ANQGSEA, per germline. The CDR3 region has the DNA TGCAGCGTGGACGATTCGGGGGGGCACAACACCGGGGAGCTGTTTTTT. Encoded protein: CSVDDSGGHNTGELFF.

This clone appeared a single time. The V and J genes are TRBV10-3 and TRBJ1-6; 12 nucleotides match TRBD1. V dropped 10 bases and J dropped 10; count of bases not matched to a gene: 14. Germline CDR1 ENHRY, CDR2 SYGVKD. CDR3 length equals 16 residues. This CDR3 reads CATHGTGGSGVSPLHF. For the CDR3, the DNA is TGTGCCACGCACGGGACAGGGGGCTCTGGAGTATCACCCCTCCACTTT.

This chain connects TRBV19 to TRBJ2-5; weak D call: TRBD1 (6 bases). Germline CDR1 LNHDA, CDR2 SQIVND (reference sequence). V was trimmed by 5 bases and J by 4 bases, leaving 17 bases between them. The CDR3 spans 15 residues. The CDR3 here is CASSSNRDFGETQYF. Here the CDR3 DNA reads TGTGCCAGTAGTTCAAACAGGGATTTCGGAGAGACCCAGTACTTC.